The 2 T cell receptor beta chains presented below share a single source sample, sequenced in a study of shared clonotypes between healthy human individuals (dated by TCRdb to 2020 to 2021). The library was obtained by the immunoSEQ multiplex PCR assay. Imported from immuneACCESS, the table was reduced by TCRdb to in-frame sequences with V and J called. These copies leave out some clones; in studies compared against another copy, an unresolved V gene accounts for under half, and the cause of the remainder is not known. Within this sample are hundreds of thousands of clones, with 70% to 80% of them counted one time only. Of the sample, more than 10% falls within the top ten clones. Sequenced sample: PBMCs. The receptors here all came from a middle-aged woman in good health. Some clones in this sample may be carry-over from other donors' samples.

The J gene is TRBJ1-3, the V gene TRBV6-6, with no clear D. V was trimmed by 0 bases and J by 0 bases, leaving 6 bases between them. The CDR3 extends over 15 amino acids. Germline lookup yields CDR1 MNHNY and CDR2 SVGAGI (reference sequence). The CDR3 DNA is TGTGCCAGCAGTTACTCATACAGCTCTGGAAACACCATATATTTT. Translation gives CASSYSYSSGNTIYF.

The V gene is TRBV28, the J gene TRBJ2-7, with D possibly being TRBD2 (7 bases). V lost 7 bases and J lost 4, with 17 bases in between. CDR3 length: 14 residues. CDR1 MDHEN and CDR2 SYDVKM come from the germline V gene. The CDR3 loop reads CASIDGGGGYEQYF. The CDR3 DNA reads as TGTGCCAGCATCGACGGAGGGGGGGGTTACGAGCAGTACTTC.